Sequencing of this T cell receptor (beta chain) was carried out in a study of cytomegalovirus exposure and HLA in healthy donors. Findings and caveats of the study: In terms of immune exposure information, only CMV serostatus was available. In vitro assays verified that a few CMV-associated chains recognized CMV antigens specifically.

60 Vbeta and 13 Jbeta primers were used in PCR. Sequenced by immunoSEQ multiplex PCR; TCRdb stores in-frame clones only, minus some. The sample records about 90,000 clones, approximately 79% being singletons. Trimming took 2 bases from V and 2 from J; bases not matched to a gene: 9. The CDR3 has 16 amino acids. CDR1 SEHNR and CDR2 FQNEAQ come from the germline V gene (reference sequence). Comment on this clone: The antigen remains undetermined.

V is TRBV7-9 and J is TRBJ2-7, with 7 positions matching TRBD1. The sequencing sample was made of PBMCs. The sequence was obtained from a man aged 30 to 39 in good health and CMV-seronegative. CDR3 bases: TGTGCCAGCAGCTTAACGAAGACAGGGCCCACCTACGAGCAGTACTTC. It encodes CASSLTKTGPTYEQYF.